One sample yielded the 30 T cell receptor beta chains listed below, sequenced in a study of T-cell reconstitution after alpha-beta-depleted transplantation in children. The library targeted TCRbeta and was prepared with unique molecular identifiers. TCRdb ran MiXCR on the PCR reads and lists one entry per CDR3 protein. The sample includes approximately 980,000 distinct CDR3 sequences, about 30% of them seen just once. The sample in question was PBMCs, mostly from graft donor cells, obtained 360 days after TCRalphabeta/CD19-depleted stem cell transplant. These receptors originate from a boy under three years old who had a stem cell transplant for SCID, so the T cells may come from the graft donor.

The chain uses TRBV3-1 and TRBJ2-7, with 7 bases aligning to TRBD1. V gave up 1 base and J gave up 9 bases; unmatched junction bases: 12. Germline values: CDR1 LGHDT, CDR2 YNNKEL (reference sequence). CDR3 size: 15 residues. The CDR3 DNA reads TGTGCCAGCAGCCAAGCGACGAACAGGGGCCTGGGGCAGTACTTC. Translated, it gives CASSQATNRGLGQYF.

This clonotype occurred a few times. The genes are TRBV12-3 or TRBV12-4 and TRBJ2-7; D not certain. Trimming pared 5 bases from V and 5 bases from J, leaving 10 bases between. The CDR3 totals 12 residues. The CDR3 DNA reads as TGTGCCAGCAGTGCCGGTCGGGACGAGCAGTACTTC. Its translation: CASSAGRDEQYF.

This clonotype was observed a handful of times. The chain employs TRBV29-1 and TRBJ1-1; weak D call: TRBD1 (5 bases). The CDR3 runs to 13 residues. Trimming shortened V by 8 bases and J by 5 bases, and 18 bases separated the two germline ends. Germline CDR1 and CDR2: SQVTM and ANQGSEA. Here the CDR3 DNA reads TGCAGCTCCAGGGAGGGGCTGTGGACTGAAGCTTTCTTT. Translation: CSSREGLWTEAFF.

This clonotype was seen a few times. This rearrangement joins TRBV29-1 to TRBJ2-5, with D hard to call. Germline V lookup: CDR1 SQVTM, CDR2 ANQGSEA. Trimming took 4 bases from V and 1 from J, leaving 10 bases between them. This CDR3 is built from 13 residues. CDR3 nucleotides: TGCAGCGTTGCCCCGAGTAGCCAAGAGACCCAGTACTTC. Its translation: CSVAPSSQETQYF.

Only a few counts were recorded for this clonotype. This chain links TRBV5-1 with TRBJ1-1; no firm D call. The ends were cut back, 0 bases at V and 1 base at J, with 10 bases in the middle. The CDR3 covers 15 residues. Germline CDR1 SGHRS, CDR2 YFSETQ. The CDR3 coding sequence is TGCGCCAGCAGCTTGGCGTCCCAGCCGAACACTGAAGCTTTCTTT. This translates into CASSLASQPNTEAFF.

This clonotype was recorded many times. The chain has TRBV5-1 and TRBJ2-1; the D gene is possibly TRBD2 (5 bases). Germline assignment: CDR1 SGHRS and CDR2 YFSETQ. V was trimmed by 4 bases and J by 6 bases, leaving 11 bases between them. CDR3 length: 13 residues. This CDR3 reads CASSLDLVNEQFF. The CDR3 DNA follows: TGCGCCAGCAGCCTGGACTTGGTCAATGAGCAGTTCTTC.

This clonotype was seen more than once but under ten times. V gene TRBV5-1 combines with J gene TRBJ2-7; no clear D gene. The V gene's germline CDR1 is SGHRS and CDR2 YFSETQ. The V gene lost 7 bases and the J gene lost 3 bases, with 17 bases spanning the gap. This CDR3 comprises 14 residues. CDR3 DNA sequence: TGCGCCAGCCGCCCCCAGGAGTCGGGCTACGAGCAGTACTTC. This gives the protein CASRPQESGYEQYF.

This clonotype was seen repeatedly, ten times or more. The chain is built from TRBV9 and TRBJ2-1, with D hard to call. Germline V lookup: CDR1 SGDLS, CDR2 YYNGEE. The CDR3 runs to 15 residues. V was shortened by 4 bases and J by 0 bases, with 11 bases between the two germline ends. In DNA, the CDR3 is TGTGCCAGCAGCTCGTACTCGAGCTCCTACAATGAGCAGTTCTTC. Translation: CASSSYSSSYNEQFF.

The rearrangement links TRBV29-1 to TRBJ1-6, with 11 bases fitting TRBD1. Germline V gives CDR1 SQVTM, CDR2 ANQGSEA. Germline trimming cut 4 bases from V and 10 bases from J; bases unmatched to any gene: 6. The CDR3 runs to 14 residues. The CDR3 nucleotides read TGCAGCGTTGTTAGGGACAGGGGGTACTCACCCCTCCACTTT. Translated: CSVVRDRGYSPLHF.

This chain uses TRBV10-3 with TRBJ1-2, with TRBD1 matching over 8 bases. J gave up 2 bases and V 7 bases, and 6 bases lay outside the gene matches. Germline V gene data show CDR1 as ENHRY and CDR2 as SYGVKD. The CDR3 is 14 amino acids. The CDR3 DNA reads as TGTGCCATCACCAGGGGGCAGGGAAACTATGGCTACACCTTC. The encoded protein is CAITRGQGNYGYTF.

This clonotype occurred a few times. The chain joins TRBV9 to TRBJ1-1; no reliable D call. This CDR3 has 14 amino acids. V lost 0 bases, J lost 1 base, and 7 bases lay in between. Germline V CDR1 and CDR2: SGDLS, YYNGEE. For the CDR3, the DNA is TGTGCCAGCAGCGTAGTAGGGCAGAACACTGAAGCTTTCTTT. Protein sequence: CASSVVGQNTEAFF. Together with reference TRBV9 and TRBJ1-1, the CDR3 gives the full variable domain: DSGVTQTPKHLITATGQRVTLRCSPRSGDLSVYWYQQSLDQGLQFLIQYYNGEERAKGNILERFSAQQFPDLHSELNLSSLELGDSALYFCASSVVGQNTEAFFGQGTRLTVV.

J is TRBJ2-5 and V is TRBV11-2, with D maybe TRBD2 (5 bases). The CDR3 covers 16 residues. V was cut by 5 bases and J by 3 bases, with 19 bases left in between. CDR1 SGHAT and CDR2 FQNNGV come from the germline V gene. CDR3 residues: CASSLLMVSGKETQYF. CDR3 DNA sequence: TGTGCCAGCAGCCTCTTGATGGTTTCGGGGAAAGAGACCCAGTACTTC.

The CDR3 protein is CASSPRPVQHSNQPQHF. The DNA of the CDR3 is TGTGCCAGCAGCCCTAGACCCGTTCAGCACTCTAATCAGCCCCAGCATTTT. V and J are TRBV4-2 and TRBJ1-5; D ambiguous. Germline V gene sequence: CDR1 LGHNA, CDR2 YNFKEQ. V was pared by 4 bases and J by 4 bases, with 20 bases between. The CDR3 totals 17 residues.

The chain combines TRBV12-3 or TRBV12-4 with TRBJ1-6, with D tentatively TRBD1 (6 bases). Trimming shortened V by 8 bases and J by 0 bases, and 17 bases separated the two germline ends. The CDR3 extends over 17 amino acids. The CDR3 DNA follows: TGTGCCAGCCAACTCGACAGGCCGAGCTCCTATAATTCACCCCTCCACTTT. Its translation: CASQLDRPSSYNSPLHF.

This clonotype was counted at least ten times. The J gene is TRBJ2-6, the V gene TRBV7-3; D not resolved. The V end was cut by 2 bases, the J end by 0 bases, with 11 bases between. Germline V gene sequence: CDR1 SGHTA, CDR2 FQGTGA. CDR3 length equals 17 residues. CDR3 bases: TGTGCCAGCAGCTTAGTACCCCTCAGCTCTGGGGCCAACGTCCTGACTTTC. This gives the protein CASSLVPLSSGANVLTF. Complete variable domain (other parts from reference TRBV7-3 and TRBJ2-6): GAGVSQTPSNKVTEKGKYVELRCDPISGHTALYWYRQSLGQGPEFLIYFQGTGAADDSGLPNDRFFAVRPEGSVSTLKIQRTERGDSAVYLCASSLVPLSSGANVLTFGAGSRLTVL.

This clonotype was counted between two and nine times. The V call is TRBV12-3 or TRBV12-4, the J call TRBJ1-1, with D unclear. The ends were cut back, 3 bases at V and 3 bases at J, with 8 bases in the middle. The CDR3 extends over 13 amino acids. The CDR3 DNA reads as TGTGCCAGCAGTTTTAGAAAGGACACTGAAGCTTTCTTT. Protein product: CASSFRKDTEAFF.

This clonotype has more than one count but fewer than ten. This chain connects TRBV3-1 to TRBJ2-2; D is possibly TRBD1 (5 bases). V lost 6 bases to trimming and J lost 4 bases, with 15 bases between them. This CDR3 region has 15 residues. The V gene's germline CDR1 is LGHDT and CDR2 YNNKEL (reference sequence). CDR3 DNA: TGTGCCAGCAGGAATCAGGGTTTCGCCACCGGGGAGCTGTTTTTT. Amino acids: CASRNQGFATGELFF. Full variable domain (missing parts from reference TRBV3-1 and TRBJ2-2): DTAVSQTPKYLVTQMGNDKSIKCEQNLGHDTMYWYKQDSKKFLKIMFSYNNKELIINETVPNRFSPKSPDKAHLNLHINSLELGDSAVYFCASRNQGFATGELFFGEGSRLTVL.

This clonotype came up once. The DNA for the CDR3 is TGTGCCAGCAGTTTAAACAGGGGGCTCACAGATACGCAGTATTTT. Encoded protein: CASSLNRGLTDTQYF. This chain uses TRBV12-3 or TRBV12-4 with TRBJ2-3; 9 positions agree with TRBD1. This CDR3 region has 15 residues. Unmatched junction bases numbered 2, after V lost 2 bases and J lost 2 bases.

The chain links TRBV7-9 to TRBJ1-6; D unresolved. This CDR3 is 13 amino acids long. Germline CDR1 SEHNR, CDR2 FQNEAQ (reference sequence). Between the trimmed V and J ends, which lost 7 bases and 7 bases, there was a span of 11 bases. CDR3 DNA sequence: TGTGCCAGCACGAGATTAACCAATTCACCCCTCCACTTT. Its protein is CASTRLTNSPLHF.

V and J are TRBV7-8 and TRBJ2-1; D tentatively fits TRBD1 or TRBD2 (5 bases each). The CDR3 is 17 residues long. Germline V gene data show CDR1 as SGHVS and CDR2 as FQNEAQ. The V and J ends lost 4 bases and 2 bases respectively, with 18 bases between them. For the CDR3, the DNA is TGTGCCAGCAGCTCGCCGCTAGGGGAGTTCCCCTACAATGAGCAGTTCTTC. Translation: CASSSPLGEFPYNEQFF.

The chain is built from TRBV18 and TRBJ2-5, with TRBD2 identical over 9 bases. In germline, CDR1 is KGHSH, CDR2 LQKENI. The CDR3 runs 18 residues. V was clipped by 1 base and J by 1 base; unmatched bases: 10. DNA for the CDR3: TGTGCCAGCTCACCACAGTTTTCAGCGGGGGGAACCCAAGAGACCCAGTACTTC. It translates to CASSPQFSAGGTQETQYF.

The gene calls are TRBV12-3 or TRBV12-4 and TRBJ2-1; TRBD1 matches 7 bases. The V gene end was trimmed by 3 bases and the J gene end by 6 bases; junction bases not matched to a gene: 5. The CDR3 has 14 residues. In nucleotides, the CDR3 is TGTGCCAGCAGTTTTGTACAGGGGATCAATGAGCAGTTCTTC. This codes for CASSFVQGINEQFF.

This clonotype came up a few times. V usage is TRBV12-3 or TRBV12-4 and J usage is TRBJ2-5; 7 bases line up with TRBD1. J lost 4 bases, V lost 3 bases, and 5 bases had no gene match. The CDR3 has 14 amino acids. The CDR3: CASSFLAGGETQYF. CDR3 nucleotide sequence: TGTGCCAGCAGTTTCCTTGCAGGGGGAGAGACCCAGTACTTC.

At least ten counts were recorded for this clonotype. The DNA for the CDR3 is TGTGCCAGCAACCCGACAGGTTGGGGAGAAAAACTGTTTTTT. Its protein is CASNPTGWGEKLFF. This chain joins TRBV6-1 and TRBJ1-4; TRBD1 might be the D (6 bases). Germline V CDR1 and CDR2: MNHNS, SASEGT. V was cut by 7 bases and J by 8 bases, with 17 bases left in between. The CDR3 spans 14 residues.

This chain connects TRBV5-1 to TRBJ1-1, with a weak D call TRBD1 (5 bases). The V and J ends lost 5 bases and 1 base respectively, with 6 bases between them. The CDR3 totals 12 residues. The germline V gene encodes CDR1 SGHRS and CDR2 YFSETQ. CDR3 bases: TGCGCCAGCAGGCAGGGGAACACTGAAGCTTTCTTT. As protein: CASRQGNTEAFF.

J is TRBJ2-3 and V is TRBV12-3 or TRBV12-4; possibly TRBD2 for D (7 bases). The V end was cut by 8 bases, the J end by 5 bases, with 17 bases between. The CDR3 consists of 14 residues. CDR3 amino acids: CASAGGPAKDTQYF. The CDR3 nucleotides are TGTGCCAGCGCCGGGGGGCCAGCCAAAGATACGCAGTATTTT.

This clonotype has a handful of counts. In nucleotides, the CDR3 is TGCAGCGTCGCCGGACCTAGGGGGGTTCTCTCCACCGGGGAGCTGTTTTTT. Its protein is CSVAGPRGVLSTGELFF. The chain carries TRBV29-1 and TRBJ2-2; D is tentatively TRBD1 or TRBD2 (6 bases each). Germline V lookup: CDR1 SQVTM, CDR2 ANQGSEA. V lost 6 bases and J 4 bases, leaving 24 bases between the germline ends. CDR3 length: 17 residues.

This sequence joins TRBV12-3 or TRBV12-4 and TRBJ1-2, with D possibly TRBD1 on 6 matching bases. Trimming stripped 2 bases from V and 6 bases from J, with 16 bases between. This CDR3 region has 15 residues. The CDR3 sequence: CASSLQGGMGNGYTF. The CDR3 DNA follows: TGTGCCAGCAGTTTACAAGGGGGAATGGGGAATGGCTACACCTTC.

This clonotype was observed a few times. The rearrangement joins TRBV27 to TRBJ2-7; no reliable D call. CDR3 size: 13 residues. Trimming cost V 2 bases and J 6 bases, with 11 bases left between them. CDR1 MNHEY and CDR2 SMNVEV come from the germline V gene (reference sequence). The DNA for the CDR3 is TGTGCCAGCAGTTTAATTCCGGACGGCGAGCAGTACTTC. It encodes CASSLIPDGEQYF.

About this clonotype: This CDR3 is missing its conserved last phenylalanine or tryptophan, likely due to a read error. The V call is TRBV7-2, the J call TRBJ1-2; D not resolved. Germline loops: CDR1 SGHTA, CDR2 FQGNSA. The V and J ends lost 5 bases and 4 bases respectively, with 14 bases between them. This CDR3 spans 14 amino acids. The CDR3 here is CASSDMGGLYGYTC. The CDR3 DNA reads as TGTGCCAGCAGCGATATGGGAGGGCTCTATGGCTACACCTGC.